The 18 T cell receptor beta chains in this list originate from one sample, sequenced in a study of blood T cell repertoires in COVID-19. Only in-frame clones appear in the TCRdb table, and some are missing; sequencing was by immunoSEQ multiplex PCR. The sample shows some 160,000 clones, roughly 91% of them seen only once. Source material: peripheral blood. The receptors come from a man in his late teens or twenties with COVID-19, enrolled during active disease.

This chain connects TRBV30 to TRBJ2-3; TRBD1 aligns across 8 bases. Germline-derived CDR1 and CDR2 are GTSNPN and SVGIG (reference sequence). The V gene end was trimmed by 2 bases and the J gene end by 1 base; junction bases not matched to a gene: 5. The CDR3 sequence is 15 residues long. CDR3 region: CAWSRQGFGTDTQYF. The CDR3 DNA follows: TGTGCCTGGAGTAGACAGGGGTTCGGCACAGATACGCAGTATTTT.

With regard to this clone: The junction and the germline gene differ at one end; a read error may be behind it. The V gene is TRBV6-4, the J gene TRBJ1-4, with 8 bases identical to TRBD1. The CDR3 covers 17 residues. In germline, CDR1 is MRHNA, CDR2 SNTAGT. CDR3 protein: CASSEGQGPGTNEKLLF. The CDR3 region has the DNA TGTGCCAGCAGCGAAGGACAGGGCCCAGGAACTAATGAAAAACTGCTTTTT.

V and J are TRBV5-1 and TRBJ2-2; tentatively, D is TRBD1 (6 bases). Germline CDR1 is SGHRS and CDR2 is YFSETQ. There are 18 residues in the CDR3. Trimming removed 0 bases at V and 3 bases at J, with 18 bases between. CDR3 sequence reads: CASSLGTTGPRHTGELFF. The CDR3 DNA follows: TGCGCCAGCAGCTTGGGGACCACAGGGCCCCGTCACACCGGGGAGCTGTTTTTT.

This chain connects TRBV28 to TRBJ1-2; weak D call: TRBD1 (6 bases). Germline V gene data show CDR1 as MDHEN and CDR2 as SYDVKM. Trimming shortened V by 6 bases and J by 8 bases, and 16 bases separated the two germline ends. The CDR3 is 13 amino acids. CDR3 sequence: CASSPGGQGGYTF. Written as DNA, the CDR3 is TGTGCCAGCAGCCCCGGGGGGCAGGGAGGCTACACCTTC.

This chain links TRBV28 with TRBJ2-1; 8 bases line up with TRBD2. This CDR3 region has 15 residues. Germline V CDR1 and CDR2: MDHEN, SYDVKM. The V and J ends lost 2 bases and 5 bases, in that order; junction bases with no gene match: 5. The CDR3 loop reads CASSLMGLENNEQFF. DNA of the CDR3: TGTGCCAGCAGTTTAATGGGACTAGAGAACAATGAGCAGTTCTTC.

The V call is TRBV2, the J call TRBJ1-5, with 7 bases lining up with TRBD1. The CDR3 has 16 amino acids. V trimming: 5 bases; J trimming: 3 bases; junction bases outside the gene matches: 10. CDR1 and CDR2 (germline): SNHLY, FYNNEI. The CDR3 coding sequence is TGTGCCAGCAGTACAGACAGGGAAAAACTCAATCAGCCCCAGCATTTT. It yields the protein CASSTDREKLNQPQHF.

J is TRBJ2-3 and V is TRBV5-1, with 7 bases fitting TRBD1. The V and J ends lost 4 bases and 7 bases, in that order; junction bases with no gene match: 6. Per germline, CDR1 SGHRS and CDR2 YFSETQ. This CDR3 contains 13 residues. The CDR3 spells CASSQTGLNTQYF. The CDR3 DNA reads TGCGCCAGCAGCCAGACAGGGTTAAATACGCAGTATTTT.

This chain uses TRBV7-9 with TRBJ1-1, with no clear D. In germline, CDR1 is SEHNR, CDR2 FQNEAQ (reference sequence). The germline V and J ends were trimmed by 3 bases and 5 bases, with 10 bases remaining between them. This CDR3 is 13 amino acids long. The CDR3 is CASSLYSGTEAFF. The CDR3 DNA is TGTGCCAGCAGCTTGTATTCCGGGACTGAAGCTTTCTTT. Full variable domain (outside the CDR3, taken from reference TRBV7-9 and TRBJ1-1): DTGVSQNPRHKITKRGQNVTFRCDPISEHNRLYWYRQTLGQGPEFLTYFQNEAQLEKSRLLSDRFSAERPKGSFSTLEIQRTEQGDSAMYLCASSLYSGTEAFFGQGTRLTVV.

With regard to this clone: One end of the junction fails to match germline, which may point to a read error. J is TRBJ1-4 and V is TRBV29-1, with 8 bases lining up with TRBD1. The CDR3 is 14 amino acids. Germline V gene lookup returns CDR1 SQVTM and CDR2 ANQGSEA. The CDR3, as DNA: TGCAGCGTTGAATACGGACAGGGTAATGAAAAACTGCTTTTT. Translated, it gives CSVEYGQGNEKLLF.

Concerning this clone itself: At one end, the junction sequence differs from germline, possibly due to a read error. This chain joins TRBV7-9 and TRBJ1-4; D is unresolved. This CDR3 region has 13 residues. Germline CDR1 is SEHNR and CDR2 is FQNEAQ (reference sequence). As DNA, the CDR3 is TGTGCCAGCAGCCGAGGATCCCCGGAAAAACTGCTTTTT. Translating gives CASSRGSPEKLLF. Combining the CDR3 with reference TRBV7-9 and TRBJ1-4 gives the whole variable domain DTGVSQNPRHKITKRGQNVTFRCDPISEHNRLYWYRQTLGQGPEFLTYFQNEAQLEKSRLLSDRFSAERPKGSFSTLEIQRTEQGDSAMYLCASSRGSPEKLLFGSGTQLSVL.

This sequence joins TRBV29-1 and TRBJ2-1; tentatively, D is TRBD2 (5 bases). There are 12 residues in the CDR3. V was pared by 6 bases and J by 8 bases, with 14 bases between. Germline CDR1 and CDR2: SQVTM and ANQGSEA. CDR3 coding DNA: TGCAGCGTCATCTTCGAGGGCGATGAGCAGTTCTTC. It codes for CSVIFEGDEQFF.

The gene calls are TRBV24-1 and TRBJ1-5, with a weak D call TRBD1 (6 bases). Trimming took 5 bases from V and 4 from J, leaving 8 bases between them. This CDR3 has 13 residues. CDR1 is KGHDR, CDR2 SFDVKD, per germline. CDR3: CATSGTVNQPQHF. The CDR3 bases are TGTGCCACCAGTGGGACAGTTAATCAGCCCCAGCATTTT.

As concerns this clone: Other DNA sequences of this sample code for an identical CDR3. V gene TRBV12-3 or TRBV12-4 combines with J gene TRBJ2-7; no clear D. The CDR3 spans 13 residues. V lost 1 base, J lost 2 bases, and 6 bases lay in between. In nucleotides, the CDR3 is TGTGCCAGCAGTTTAGGGCAGACCTACGAGCAGTACTTC. It is translated as CASSLGQTYEQYF.

The chain recombines TRBV7-9 with TRBJ2-7, with 7 positions matching TRBD2. CDR1 is SEHNR and CDR2 is FQNEAQ in the germline V gene (reference sequence). V dropped 7 bases and J dropped 6; count of bases not matched to a gene: 9. This CDR3 region has 13 residues. The CDR3 region has the DNA TGTGCCAGCAACCTACCGGGGGGTCTCGAGCAGTACTTC. Protein: CASNLPGGLEQYF. The variable domain in full, completed from reference TRBV7-9 and TRBJ2-7, reads DTGVSQNPRHKITKRGQNVTFRCDPISEHNRLYWYRQTLGQGPEFLTYFQNEAQLEKSRLLSDRFSAERPKGSFSTLEIQRTEQGDSAMYLCASNLPGGLEQYFGPGTRLTVT.

The chain couples TRBV7-2 to TRBJ2-1; 16 nucleotides align to TRBD2. The CDR3 totals 16 residues. CDR1 is SGHTA and CDR2 is FQGNSA in the germline V gene. V dropped 5 bases and J dropped 9; count of bases not matched to a gene: 7. The CDR3 DNA reads as TGTGCCAGCAGCGCTGGGACTAGCGGGAGGGCCTTTGAGCAGTTCTTC. Translating gives CASSAGTSGRAFEQFF.

The chain is built from TRBV30 and TRBJ1-6; no definite D call. Germline V gene lookup returns CDR1 GTSNPN and CDR2 SVGIG (reference sequence). This CDR3 is built from 13 residues. The germline V and J ends were trimmed by 0 bases and 10 bases, with 10 bases remaining between them. The CDR3: CAWSVRGESPLHF. The CDR3 nucleotides are TGTGCCTGGAGTGTACGCGGGGAGTCACCCCTCCACTTT.

The J gene is TRBJ1-2, the V gene TRBV7-8; 7 bases are shared with TRBD1. The CDR3 is made up of 15 amino acids. Trimming removed 4 bases from V and 6 bases from J; junction bases left unmatched: 11. Looked up from germline, CDR1 is SGHVS and CDR2 is FQNEAQ. The chain's CDR3 is CASSSPPEGGHGYTF. The CDR3, as DNA: TGTGCCAGCAGCTCACCCCCGGAAGGGGGCCATGGCTACACCTTC.

The rearrangement links TRBV2 to TRBJ2-5; D remains unclear. In germline, CDR1 is SNHLY, CDR2 FYNNEI. The CDR3 has 13 amino acids. V gave up 7 bases and J gave up 1 base, with 10 bases separating them. The CDR3 protein is CASTEQVQETQYF. CDR3 sequence (DNA): TGTGCCAGCACCGAGCAGGTCCAAGAGACCCAGTACTTC.